The 18 T cell receptor beta chains listed next were all sequenced from one sample in a study of cytomegalovirus exposure and HLA in healthy donors. The PCR made use of 60 Vbeta and 13 Jbeta primers. Only in-frame clones appear in the TCRdb table, and some are missing; sequencing was by immunoSEQ multiplex PCR. The table shows some 150,000 clones, with about 78% occurring only once. The source material was PBMCs. All receptors derive from a man in his fifties or sixties in good health and CMV-seropositive.

This clone was found once. V is TRBV6-5 and J is TRBJ2-7; weak D call: TRBD1 (5 bases). V was trimmed by 4 bases and J by 3 bases, leaving 10 bases between them. This CDR3 is built from 13 residues. Per germline, CDR1 MNHEY and CDR2 SVGAGI. CDR3 loop: CASSLIQGYEQYF. The CDR3 nucleotides read TGTGCCAGCAGTTTGATCCAGGGCTACGAGCAGTACTTC.

About this clone itself: At one end, the junction sequence differs from germline, possibly due to a read error. The V and J genes are TRBV5-4 and TRBJ1-1; D call uncertain. Germline CDR1 SGHNT, CDR2 YYREEE (reference sequence). The CDR3 length is 16 residues. CDR3 nucleotide sequence: TGTGCCAGCAGCGTGAATCGCAATGGCGGGAACACTGGAGCTTTCTTT. Amino acid sequence: CASSVNRNGGNTGAFF. The whole variable domain, filled in from reference TRBV5-4 and TRBJ1-1, reads ETGVTQSPTHLIKTRGQQVTLRCSSQSGHNTVSWYQQALGQGPQFIFQYYREEENGRGNFPPRFSGLQFPNYSSELNVNALELDDSALYLCASSVNRNGGNTGAFFGQGTRLTVV.

This clone was recorded a few times. V gene TRBV18 combines with J gene TRBJ2-7, with a weak D call TRBD2 (5 bases). Germline V CDR1 and CDR2: KGHSH, LQKENI. With 0 bases removed from V and 6 bases from J, the gap between germline ends came to 12 bases. CDR3 size: 14 residues. This CDR3 is CASSPPMMSGEQYF. The CDR3 DNA reads TGTGCCAGCTCACCACCGATGATGAGCGGCGAGCAGTACTTC. The whole variable domain, filled in from reference TRBV18 and TRBJ2-7, reads NAGVMQNPRHLVRRRGQEARLRCSPMKGHSHVYWYRQLPEEGLKFMVYLQKENIIDESGMPKERFSAEFPKEGPSILRIQQVVRGDSAAYFCASSPPMMSGEQYFGPGTRLTVT.

For this clone: The junction differs from germline at one of its ends, possibly a read error. J is TRBJ1-2 and V is TRBV14; D is undetermined. Germline V lookup: CDR1 SGHDN, CDR2 FVKESK. This CDR3 region has 12 residues. CDR3: CASSKVAASIAF. CDR3 nucleotides: TGTGCCAGCAGCAAGGTCGCGGCCAGTATTGCCTTC.

The genes are TRBV30 and TRBJ1-2; TRBD1 matches 9 bases. J lost 4 bases, V lost 1 base, and 13 bases had no gene match. This CDR3 comprises 17 residues. Germline lookup yields CDR1 GTSNPN and CDR2 SVGIG (reference sequence). The CDR3 spells CAWSGKLRRDRAYGYTF. The CDR3 DNA follows: TGTGCCTGGAGTGGAAAGTTGAGGCGGGACAGGGCCTATGGCTACACCTTC.

The J gene is TRBJ2-1, the V gene TRBV7-8; possible D gene TRBD2, 6 bases. Germline V gives CDR1 SGHVS, CDR2 FQNEAQ. This CDR3 comprises 13 residues. Trimming shortened V by 5 bases and J by 7 bases, and 12 bases separated the two germline ends. The CDR3 loop is CASSLGGRNEQFF. In nucleotides, the CDR3 is TGTGCCAGCAGCCTAGGAGGGAGGAATGAGCAGTTCTTC.

The chain employs TRBV7-2 and TRBJ2-2, with 10 bases matching TRBD2. Germline V gene sequence: CDR1 SGHTA, CDR2 FQGNSA. The CDR3 loop spans 18 amino acids. With V trimmed by 6 bases and J by 11 bases, 21 bases remained unmatched. CDR3 bases: TGTGCCAGCAGACACTCTTATGCCGGGACTAGCGACAAAGGCGAGCTGTTTTTT. Translation gives CASRHSYAGTSDKGELFF.

The rearrangement joins TRBV5-1 to TRBJ2-1; D possibly corresponds to TRBD2 (6 bases). Trimming left V 0 bases short and J 4 bases short, with 8 bases between. Per germline, CDR1 SGHRS and CDR2 YFSETQ. This CDR3 contains 14 residues. The CDR3 DNA reads TGCGCCAGCAGCTTGGACGGGGGTTACAATGAGCAGTTCTTC. Its protein product is CASSLDGGYNEQFF.

This clone has more than one count but fewer than ten. The chain is built from TRBV28 and TRBJ2-3, with 8 bases matching TRBD1. This CDR3 spans 13 amino acids. The V gene end was trimmed by 7 bases and the J gene end by 8 bases; junction bases not matched to a gene: 8. Germline loops: CDR1 MDHEN, CDR2 SYDVKM. DNA for the CDR3: TGTGCCAGCAAGACAGGGGACGTGGCTACGCAGTATTTT. Translated, it gives CASKTGDVATQYF. Variable domain in full (rest from reference TRBV28 and TRBJ2-3): DVKVTQSSRYLVKRTGEKVFLECVQDMDHENMFWYRQDPGLGLRLIYFSYDVKMKEKGDIPEGYSVSREKKERFSLILESASTNQTSMYLCASKTGDVATQYFGPGTRLTVL.

The sample holds one count of this clone. V and J are TRBV5-5 and TRBJ1-1; no clear D gene. Trimming took 1 base from V and 4 from J, leaving 14 bases between them. This CDR3 contains 15 residues. Germline assignment: CDR1 SGHKS and CDR2 YYEKEE (reference sequence). CDR3 loop: CASSLYLATTTEAFF. The CDR3 DNA sequence: TGTGCCAGCAGCTTGTACCTTGCCACAACCACTGAAGCTTTCTTT.

The chain is built from TRBV18 and TRBJ1-3; D call uncertain. CDR3 length: 15 amino acids. Germline V gene data show CDR1 as KGHSH and CDR2 as LQKENI. V dropped 5 bases and J dropped 6 bases, with 17 bases sitting between them. CDR3 protein: CASSVSLAEPNTIYF. The CDR3 bases are TGTGCCAGCTCAGTTTCTCTTGCGGAGCCAAACACCATATATTTT.

This chain links TRBV14 with TRBJ2-7, with 8 bases fitting TRBD2. The J segment lost 3 bases and the V segment lost 2 bases, leaving 6 bases of the junction unmatched. The CDR3 totals 15 residues. Germline V gene lookup returns CDR1 SGHDN and CDR2 FVKESK. In DNA, the CDR3 is TGTGCCAGCAGCCAAAAGCGGGAGTTGGTCTACGAGCAGTACTTC. This codes for CASSQKRELVYEQYF.

This clone occurred once. This chain joins TRBV10-1 and TRBJ2-5; 7 positions match TRBD2. The germline V gene encodes CDR1 WNHNN and CDR2 SYGVQD (reference sequence). This CDR3 is 15 amino acids long. Losses at the gene ends were 0 bases for V and 2 bases for J; bases not matched to a gene: 3. The CDR3 here is CASSESTAGQETQYF. The CDR3 DNA reads as TGCGCCAGCAGTGAGTCGACAGCGGGGCAAGAGACCCAGTACTTC.

The sample holds one count of this clone. This rearrangement joins TRBV6-1 to TRBJ1-5; no firm D call. With 4 bases removed from V and 0 bases from J, the gap between germline ends came to 10 bases. The CDR3 totals 15 residues. Germline-derived CDR1 and CDR2 are MNHNS and SASEGT. This chain's CDR3 is CASSGGGYSNQPQHF. For the CDR3, the DNA is TGTGCCAGCAGTGGAGGCGGTTATAGCAATCAGCCCCAGCATTTT.

The rearrangement uses TRBV4-3 and TRBJ2-5, with a tentative D call TRBD2 (5 bases). Germline CDR1 is LGHNA and CDR2 is YSLEER. The germline V and J ends were trimmed by 0 bases and 9 bases, with 14 bases remaining between them. The CDR3 is 14 residues long. The CDR3: CASSQDSTSGAQYF. The DNA for the CDR3 is TGCGCCAGCAGCCAAGATTCGACATCCGGGGCCCAGTACTTC.

V is TRBV6-5 and J is TRBJ2-2; D may be TRBD2 (6 bases). Germline V CDR1 and CDR2: MNHEY, SVGAGI. V gave up 6 bases and J gave up 0 bases, with 11 bases separating them. The CDR3 runs to 15 residues. The CDR3 DNA is TGTGCCAGCAGGGTCCTAGCGACGAACACCGGGGAGCTGTTTTTT. Translation gives CASRVLATNTGELFF.

This clone was picked up one time. V usage is TRBV11-1 and J usage is TRBJ2-3; the D gene is possibly TRBD1 (6 bases). Germline V gene lookup returns CDR1 SGHAT and CDR2 FQDESV (reference sequence). V was trimmed by 0 bases and J by 0 bases, leaving 16 bases between them. This CDR3 has 18 residues. CDR3 residues: CASSLAGGVGPSTDTQYF. CDR3 DNA sequence: TGTGCCAGCAGCTTAGCAGGGGGTGTGGGACCGAGCACAGATACGCAGTATTTT.

The genes are TRBV27 and TRBJ1-6; weak D call: TRBD1 (5 bases). Germline V gene sequence: CDR1 MNHEY, CDR2 SMNVEV (reference sequence). The CDR3 covers 15 residues. V lost 3 bases and J lost 6, with 12 bases in between. The CDR3 loop is CASSLMGGTNSPLHF. The CDR3 bases are TGTGCCAGCAGTTTGATGGGAGGGACTAATTCACCCCTCCACTTT.